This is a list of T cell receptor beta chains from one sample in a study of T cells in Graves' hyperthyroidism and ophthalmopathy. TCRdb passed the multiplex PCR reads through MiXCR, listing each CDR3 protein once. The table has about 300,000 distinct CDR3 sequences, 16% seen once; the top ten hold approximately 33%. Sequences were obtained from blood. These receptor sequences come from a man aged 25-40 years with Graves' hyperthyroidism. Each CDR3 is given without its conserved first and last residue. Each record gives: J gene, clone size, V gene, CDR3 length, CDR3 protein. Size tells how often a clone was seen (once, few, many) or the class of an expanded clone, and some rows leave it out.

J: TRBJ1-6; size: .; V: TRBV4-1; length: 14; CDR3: ASSHRSGGRNSPLH
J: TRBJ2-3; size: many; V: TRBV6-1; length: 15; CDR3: ASLSSTGTLGTDTQY
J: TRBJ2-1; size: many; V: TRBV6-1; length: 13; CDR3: ASRIAGGSYNEQF
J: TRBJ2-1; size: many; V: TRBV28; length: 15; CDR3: ASSSLTGGGGNNEQF
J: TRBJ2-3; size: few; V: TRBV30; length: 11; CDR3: AANRGDTDTQY
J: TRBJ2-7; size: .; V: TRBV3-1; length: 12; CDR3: ASSQDTGGGEQY
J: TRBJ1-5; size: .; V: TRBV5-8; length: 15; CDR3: ASSSYRGENSNQPQH
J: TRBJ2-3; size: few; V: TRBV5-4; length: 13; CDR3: ASSPTSGGTDTQY
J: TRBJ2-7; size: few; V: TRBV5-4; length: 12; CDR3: ASSLSQDFYEQY
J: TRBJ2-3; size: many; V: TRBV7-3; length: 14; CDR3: ASSSRLAGGPDTQY
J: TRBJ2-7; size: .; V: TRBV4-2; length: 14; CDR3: ASSHRGKRRWDEQY
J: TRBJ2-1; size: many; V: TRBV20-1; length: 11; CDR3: SASRGLEDPPI
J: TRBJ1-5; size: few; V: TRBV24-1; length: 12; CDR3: ATSDLYGEQPQH
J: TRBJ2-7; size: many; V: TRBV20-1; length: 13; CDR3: SAPTWRTGGYEQY
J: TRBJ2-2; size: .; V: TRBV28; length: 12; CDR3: ASSRTGDSGELF
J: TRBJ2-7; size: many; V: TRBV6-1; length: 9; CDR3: ASRESYEQY
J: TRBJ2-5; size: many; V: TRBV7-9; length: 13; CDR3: ASSPYRTSQETQY
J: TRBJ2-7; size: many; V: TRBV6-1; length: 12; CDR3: ASSPGTGVAEQY
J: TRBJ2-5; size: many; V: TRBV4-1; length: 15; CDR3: ASSQEGVGVKGETQY
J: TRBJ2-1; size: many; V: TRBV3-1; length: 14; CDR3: ASSQPGTGGYNEQF
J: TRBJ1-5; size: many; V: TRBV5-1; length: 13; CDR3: ASSPSAVSNQPQH
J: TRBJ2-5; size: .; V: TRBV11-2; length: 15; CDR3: ASSLDGLGLTQETQY
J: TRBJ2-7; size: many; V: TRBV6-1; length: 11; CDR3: ASSEEYTHWQY
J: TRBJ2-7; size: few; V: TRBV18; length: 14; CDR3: ASSELTGTGSYEQY
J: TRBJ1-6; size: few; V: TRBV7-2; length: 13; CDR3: ASSFHRVANSPLH
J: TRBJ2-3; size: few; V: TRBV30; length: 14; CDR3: AWSSGPLKNTDTQY
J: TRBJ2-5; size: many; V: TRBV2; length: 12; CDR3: ASSGSSGRETQY
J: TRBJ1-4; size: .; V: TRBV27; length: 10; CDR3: ACLVFNEKLF